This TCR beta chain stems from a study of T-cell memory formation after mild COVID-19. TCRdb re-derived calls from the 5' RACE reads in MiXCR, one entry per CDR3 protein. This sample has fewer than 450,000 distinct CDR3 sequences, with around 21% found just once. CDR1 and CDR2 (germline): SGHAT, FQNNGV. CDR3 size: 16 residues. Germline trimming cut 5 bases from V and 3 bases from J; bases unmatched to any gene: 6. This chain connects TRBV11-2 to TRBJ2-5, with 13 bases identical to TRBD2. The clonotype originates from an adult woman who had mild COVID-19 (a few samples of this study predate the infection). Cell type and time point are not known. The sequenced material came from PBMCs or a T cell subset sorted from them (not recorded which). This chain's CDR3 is CASSHRTSGSKETQYF. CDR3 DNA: TGTGCCAGCAGCCATCGGACTAGCGGGAGTAAAGAGACCCAGTACTTC.